The clone carrying this TCR beta chain has a count of ten or more. No antigen is known for it. This record comes from a study of T cells after posttransplantation cyclophosphamide. J was trimmed by 3 bases and V by 5 bases; bases with no gene match: 4. Germline assignment: CDR1 SGHNT and CDR2 YYREEE (reference sequence). The length of the CDR3 is 13 residues. Notes on the study in general: Blood and skin or GI T cell repertoires showed limited TRB overlap. After PTCy, TRB diversity resembled that of CNI/methotrexate controls.

The related graft donor's blood sample was taken on the day of bone marrow donation. Data came from immunoSEQ multiplex PCR; TCRdb stores just in-frame clones and leaves some out. The sample was found to contain more than 40,000 clones, and every one recurs. The V and J genes are TRBV5-4 and TRBJ2-5; TRBD2 matches 7 bases. Sequencing used PBMCs. The receptor's source is a man aged 35 to 55 in good health, CMV-negative, and a related stem cell transplant donor. The CDR3 bases are TGTGCCAGCAGGGGCGGGAGCGAAGAGACCCAGTACTTC. It translates to CASRGGSEETQYF.